A single sample gave rise to the 32 T cell receptor beta chains below, sequenced in a study of T-cell reconstitution after alpha-beta-depleted transplantation in children. Unique molecular identifiers were used in preparing the TCRbeta library. One entry per CDR3 protein, called by TCRdb with MiXCR from the PCR reads. The sample has about 160,000 distinct CDR3 sequences, around 10% seen once. Specimen: PBMCs, collected before TCRalphabeta/CD19-depleted stem cell transplant. The receptor set was obtained from a boy younger than 10 with acute myeloid leukemia, due to receive a stem cell transplant.

The chain combines TRBV7-2 with TRBJ2-2; D may be TRBD2 (5 bases). Looked up from germline, CDR1 is SGHTA and CDR2 is FQGNSA. The CDR3 spans 14 residues. V was pared by 1 base and J by 5 bases, with 8 bases between. CDR3 coding DNA: TGTGCCAGCAGCTTAGTTCGGACTACCGGGGAGCTGTTTTTT. Residues: CASSLVRTTGELFF.

This clonotype was detected many times. The CDR3 spells CSATGQGGSEAFF. CDR3 sequence (DNA): TGCAGTGCAACTGGACAGGGTGGCTCTGAAGCTTTCTTT. The chain carries TRBV20-1 and TRBJ1-1; 8 bases agree with TRBD1. The V gene end was trimmed by 6 bases and the J gene end by 6 bases; junction bases not matched to a gene: 9. There are 13 residues in the CDR3. Germline V gene sequence: CDR1 DFQATT, CDR2 SNEGSKA (reference sequence).

This clonotype was found once. A much larger clonotype is one base distant, so this may be a read error. The V gene is TRBV11-2, the J gene TRBJ1-1; TRBD1 agrees at 11 bases. Germline loops: CDR1 SGHAT, CDR2 FQNNGV. CDR3 length equals 15 residues. The CDR3 DNA sequence: TGTGCCAGCAGCTGCCGGGACAGGGGGGTCCCTGAAGCTCTCTTT. Translation: CASSCRDRGVPEALF.

This clonotype was detected ten times or more. The J gene is TRBJ2-5, the V gene TRBV7-2; possible D gene TRBD2, 7 bases. This CDR3 has 18 residues. Germline V gene lookup returns CDR1 SGHTA and CDR2 FQGNSA. Trimming removed 2 bases at V and 7 bases at J, with 26 bases between. CDR3 nucleotides: TGTGCCAGCAGCTTATCCATCTCGGGGGGCGAGAGCCAGGGGACCCAGTACTTC. Translation gives CASSLSISGGESQGTQYF.

This clonotype showed up many times. The chain has TRBV4-1 and TRBJ1-6, with D possibly matching TRBD1 (6 bases). The CDR3 loop spans 14 amino acids. In germline, CDR1 is MGHRA, CDR2 YSYEKL. V was pared by 1 base and J by 9 bases, with 10 bases between. The CDR3: CASSQGGTSSPLHF. CDR3 bases: TGCGCCAGCAGCCAAGGAGGGACATCTTCACCCCTCCACTTT.

This clonotype was picked up many times. The rearrangement links TRBV7-9 to TRBJ2-2; D tentatively reads TRBD1 or TRBD2 (5 bases each). V shed 4 bases and J shed 5 bases, with 11 bases lying between them. CDR1 is SEHNR, CDR2 FQNEAQ, per germline (reference sequence). This CDR3 contains 14 residues. CDR3 loop: CASSSHGATGELFF. CDR3 DNA sequence: TGTGCCAGCAGCTCCCACGGGGCGACCGGGGAGCTGTTTTTT.

This clonotype was detected ten times or more. The chain combines TRBV19 with TRBJ2-1, with D unclear. Deletions cut 0 bases from V and 6 bases from J, with 6 bases between. Germline lookup yields CDR1 LNHDA and CDR2 SQIVND (reference sequence). CDR3 size: 13 residues. The CDR3 sequence is CASSIDTVNEQFF. In nucleotides, the CDR3 is TGTGCCAGTAGTATAGACACGGTCAATGAGCAGTTCTTC.

This clonotype was detected ten times or more. V usage is TRBV5-1 and J usage is TRBJ1-5; D remains unclear. Germline V CDR1 and CDR2: SGHRS, YFSETQ. The CDR3 is 14 amino acids. Trimming pared 4 bases from V and 2 bases from J, leaving 10 bases between. The chain's CDR3 is CASSLVLGNQPQHF. CDR3 nucleotide sequence: TGCGCCAGCAGCCTCGTCTTGGGCAATCAGCCCCAGCATTTT.

This clonotype has a count of ten or more. The V and J genes are TRBV29-1 and TRBJ2-1, with a possible D match to TRBD1 (5 bases). The CDR3 covers 15 residues. Trimming took off 1 base at V and 0 bases at J, with 10 bases between the two ends. Germline V gene data show CDR1 as SQVTM and CDR2 as ANQGSEA. The CDR3 nucleotides read TGCAGCGTTGAAGTCGTCCAGGGCTCCTACAATGAGCAGTTCTTC. Translating it yields CSVEVVQGSYNEQFF.

This clonotype was observed many times. V usage is TRBV29-1 and J usage is TRBJ2-1, with 7 bases identical to TRBD2. V dropped 6 bases and J dropped 5; count of bases not matched to a gene: 13. This CDR3 contains 15 residues. The germline gives CDR1 SQVTM, CDR2 ANQGSEA. CDR3 sequence reads: CSVPVTGRRDNEQFF. The CDR3 bases are TGCAGCGTACCCGTAACCGGGAGGAGGGACAATGAGCAGTTCTTC.

In this sample, this clonotype turned up many times. The V and J genes are TRBV7-9 and TRBJ1-1, with D perhaps matching TRBD1 (6 bases). V lost 4 bases and J 6 bases, leaving 15 bases between the germline ends. The germline V gene encodes CDR1 SEHNR and CDR2 FQNEAQ (reference sequence). The CDR3 runs 14 residues. This CDR3 is CASSSRGGGAEAFF. CDR3 DNA sequence: TGTGCCAGCAGCTCCCGTGGGGGGGGCGCTGAAGCTTTCTTT.

This clonotype was counted many times. The chain uses TRBV4-2 and TRBJ2-5; 7 bases agree with TRBD1. V trimming: 1 base; J trimming: 0 bases; junction bases outside the gene matches: 2. The CDR3 runs to 15 residues. Germline V gives CDR1 LGHNA, CDR2 YNFKEQ. CDR3 loop: CASSQGGQYQETQYF. The DNA for the CDR3 is TGTGCCAGCAGCCAAGGGGGACAGTACCAAGAGACCCAGTACTTC.

This clonotype was picked up a small number of times. Possible read error: a much larger clone is one base away. This chain joins TRBV20-1 and TRBJ2-1; TRBD1 or TRBD2 may be the D gene (5 bases each). The CDR3 loop spans 16 amino acids. Germline assignment: CDR1 DFQATT and CDR2 SNEGSKA (reference sequence). CDR3 DNA: TGCTGTGCTAGTCCCCCCAGGGTCGGGGTATACAATGAGCAGTTCTTC. This translates into CCASPPRVGVYNEQFF.

The chain joins TRBV2 to TRBJ2-5; 11 nucleotides agree with TRBD2. Germline-derived CDR1 and CDR2 are SNHLY and FYNNEI. J gave up 2 bases and V 6 bases, and 8 bases lay outside the gene matches. The CDR3 consists of 16 residues. The CDR3 DNA reads as TGTGCCAGCAGGAAAGGGACTAGCGGAGTTCAAGAGACCCAGTACTTC. Amino acids: CASRKGTSGVQETQYF.

V and J are TRBV27 and TRBJ1-5, with D unresolved. CDR1 MNHEY and CDR2 SMNVEV come from the germline V gene (reference sequence). Trimming cost V 5 bases and J 0 bases, with 14 bases left between them. CDR3 length: 16 residues. The CDR3 region has the DNA TGTGCCAGCAGTCCCCTGGGGAGGGATAGCAATCAGCCCCAGCATTTT. It encodes CASSPLGRDSNQPQHF.

This clonotype was picked up many times. This chain connects TRBV20-1 to TRBJ2-5, with 9 positions matching TRBD1. This CDR3 comprises 15 residues. The germline V gene has CDR1 DFQATT and CDR2 SNEGSKA (reference sequence). Unmatched junction bases numbered 9, after V lost 5 bases and J lost 2 bases. The CDR3 reads CSAENRDRVQETQYF. Here the CDR3 DNA reads TGCAGTGCTGAGAACCGGGACAGGGTTCAAGAGACCCAGTACTTC.

In the case of this clonotype: With a much larger clone just one base away, this may be a read error. DNA for the CDR3: TGTGCCAGCAGCCATTTACAGAAAATTGAAAAACTGTTTTTT. Amino acids: CASSHLQKIEKLFF. The J gene is TRBJ1-4, the V gene TRBV7-2; the D is unclear. There are 14 residues in the CDR3. V lost 5 bases and J 7 bases, leaving 14 bases between the germline ends. Germline lookup yields CDR1 SGHTA and CDR2 FQGNSA.

This clonotype was seen repeatedly, ten times or more. The gene calls are TRBV5-1 and TRBJ2-1; 9 bases map to TRBD1. Germline V CDR1 and CDR2: SGHRS, YFSETQ. The CDR3 sequence is 15 residues long. V lost 2 bases to trimming and J lost 4 bases; unmatched junction nucleotides: 4. The CDR3 DNA reads TGCGCCAGCAGCTTATCCGGGACAGGGTACAATGAGCAGTTCTTC. Amino acid sequence: CASSLSGTGYNEQFF.

Ten or more counts support this clonotype. The V call is TRBV28, the J call TRBJ1-1; 8 bases match TRBD1. With V trimmed by 3 bases and J by 6 bases, 6 bases remained unmatched. Germline assignment: CDR1 MDHEN and CDR2 SYDVKM. This CDR3 has 14 residues. CDR3 sequence: CASSFGTGFSEAFF. DNA for the CDR3: TGTGCCAGCAGTTTCGGGACAGGTTTTTCTGAAGCTTTCTTT. The variable domain in full, completed from reference TRBV28 and TRBJ1-1, reads DVKVTQSSRYLVKRTGEKVFLECVQDMDHENMFWYRQDPGLGLRLIYFSYDVKMKEKGDIPEGYSVSREKKERFSLILESASTNQTSMYLCASSFGTGFSEAFFGQGTRLTVV.

The chain joins TRBV4-2 to TRBJ2-7; D is possibly TRBD1 or TRBD2 (6 bases each). The CDR3 loop spans 13 amino acids. Deletions cut 4 bases from V and 6 bases from J, with 13 bases between. Germline V lookup: CDR1 LGHNA, CDR2 YNFKEQ. This CDR3 is CASSPWGACEQYV. As DNA, the CDR3 is TGTGCCAGCAGCCCCTGGGGGGCCTGCGAGCAGTACGTC.

This clonotype was observed many times. This chain joins TRBV24-1 and TRBJ2-1; D unclear. Trimming took off 5 bases at V and 5 bases at J, with 6 bases between the two ends. Germline CDR1 KGHDR, CDR2 SFDVKD. The length of the CDR3 is 12 residues. The CDR3 sequence: CATSGHHNEQFF. The CDR3, as DNA: TGTGCCACCAGTGGCCACCACAATGAGCAGTTCTTC.

This clonotype was found many times. The V and J genes are TRBV20-1 and TRBJ2-3; D not resolved. Trimming left V 3 bases short and J 2 bases short, with 12 bases between. Germline V gene data show CDR1 as DFQATT and CDR2 as SNEGSKA (reference sequence). The CDR3 runs 14 residues. The CDR3 region is CSARQWLVTDTQYF. DNA of the CDR3: TGCAGTGCTAGGCAGTGGTTAGTCACAGATACGCAGTATTTT.

In this sample, this clonotype turned up a few times. The rearrangement joins TRBV3-1 to TRBJ1-1, with D unclear. Trimming pared 5 bases from V and 5 bases from J, leaving 18 bases between. The germline V gene encodes CDR1 LGHDT and CDR2 YNNKEL (reference sequence). This CDR3 is 15 amino acids long. CDR3 loop: CASSFYVEGYTEAFF. CDR3 coding DNA: TGTGCCAGCAGCTTCTACGTTGAGGGATATACTGAAGCTTTCTTT.

The chain has TRBV28 and TRBJ2-7; the D gene is possibly TRBD2 (6 bases). This CDR3 has 14 residues. With 4 bases removed from V and 3 bases from J, the gap between germline ends came to 13 bases. Germline-derived CDR1 and CDR2 are MDHEN and SYDVKM. CDR3 sequence: CASSSAGTFYEQYF. CDR3 bases: TGTGCCAGCAGTTCGGCGGGAACCTTCTACGAGCAGTACTTC. The full variable domain, its missing parts supplied by reference TRBV28 and TRBJ2-7, is DVKVTQSSRYLVKRTGEKVFLECVQDMDHENMFWYRQDPGLGLRLIYFSYDVKMKEKGDIPEGYSVSREKKERFSLILESASTNQTSMYLCASSSAGTFYEQYFGPGTRLTVT.

This clonotype was seen at least ten times. The chain joins TRBV28 to TRBJ1-5, with 7 positions matching TRBD1. Per the germline V gene, CDR1 is MDHEN and CDR2 is SYDVKM. This CDR3 contains 15 residues. Trimming took 4 bases from V and 7 from J; bases not matched to a gene: 10. The CDR3 bases are TGTGCCAGCAGTTCCAGACAGGGAGCAGGGCAGCCCCAGCATTTT. It is translated as CASSSRQGAGQPQHF.

This clonotype has ten or more counts. This rearrangement joins TRBV10-3 to TRBJ1-3, with D tentatively TRBD1 (5 bases). The V and J ends lost 6 bases and 5 bases respectively, with 14 bases between them. In germline, CDR1 is ENHRY, CDR2 SYGVKD. The length of the CDR3 is 14 residues. The CDR3 reads CAISNGDGRNTIYF. The CDR3 DNA sequence: TGTGCCATCAGCAATGGGGACGGGAGAAACACCATATATTTT.

This clonotype was recorded at least ten times. This chain joins TRBV2 and TRBJ2-7; 8 bases fit TRBD2. Germline V lookup: CDR1 SNHLY, CDR2 FYNNEI. The CDR3 contains 15 residues. V dropped 6 bases and J dropped 0; count of bases not matched to a gene: 7. The CDR3 loop reads CASRASGSGSYEQYF. The DNA for the CDR3 is TGTGCCAGCAGAGCCAGCGGGAGCGGCTCCTACGAGCAGTACTTC.

In this sample, this clonotype turned up many times. The V call is TRBV7-3, the J call TRBJ2-5, with 7 nucleotides matching TRBD1. The V gene end was trimmed by 0 bases and the J gene end by 7 bases; junction bases not matched to a gene: 2. This CDR3 is 13 amino acids long. Germline V gives CDR1 SGHTA, CDR2 FQGTGA. CDR3 sequence reads: CASSLTPGGTQYF. CDR3 in DNA: TGTGCCAGCAGCTTAACTCCAGGGGGGACCCAGTACTTC.

This clonotype has ten or more counts. The CDR3 spells CASSSGTSLGEQYV. The CDR3 DNA reads TGCGCCAGCAGCTCCGGGACAAGCCTGGGGGAGCAGTACGTC. The rearrangement uses TRBV5-1 and TRBJ2-7; tentative D call: TRBD1 (6 bases). The CDR3 has 14 amino acids. CDR1 is SGHRS and CDR2 is YFSETQ in the germline V gene. Trimming took off 3 bases at V and 7 bases at J, with 17 bases between the two ends.

This clonotype was counted ten times or more. The V and J genes are TRBV9 and TRBJ2-6; 9 bases map to TRBD2. The germline V gene encodes CDR1 SGDLS and CDR2 YYNGEE. The CDR3 has 20 residues. V lost 0 bases to trimming and J lost 0 bases; unmatched junction nucleotides: 10. CDR3 sequence (DNA): TGTGCCAGCAGCGTAGGTTTGGGTCTAGCGGGGTTCTCTGGGGCCAACGTCCTGACTTTC. Translated: CASSVGLGLAGFSGANVLTF.

This clonotype was recorded many times. The J gene is TRBJ2-3, the V gene TRBV27; possibly TRBD1 for D (7 bases). Germline CDR1 and CDR2: MNHEY and SMNVEV (reference sequence). This CDR3 has 15 residues. V lost 3 bases and J 2 bases, leaving 12 bases between the germline ends. CDR3 loop: CASSLRDSNTDTQYF. The CDR3 DNA reads TGTGCCAGCAGTTTGCGGGACAGCAACACAGATACGCAGTATTTT.

This clonotype was seen many times. The chain's CDR3 is CASRYAGGDTQYF. The DNA of the CDR3 is TGCGCCAGCAGATACGCCGGGGGTGATACGCAGTATTTT. The chain recombines TRBV5-1 with TRBJ2-3; D possibly corresponds to TRBD2 (6 bases). Germline V gene data show CDR1 as SGHRS and CDR2 as YFSETQ. This CDR3 has 13 residues. V shed 5 bases and J shed 6 bases, with 13 bases lying between them.